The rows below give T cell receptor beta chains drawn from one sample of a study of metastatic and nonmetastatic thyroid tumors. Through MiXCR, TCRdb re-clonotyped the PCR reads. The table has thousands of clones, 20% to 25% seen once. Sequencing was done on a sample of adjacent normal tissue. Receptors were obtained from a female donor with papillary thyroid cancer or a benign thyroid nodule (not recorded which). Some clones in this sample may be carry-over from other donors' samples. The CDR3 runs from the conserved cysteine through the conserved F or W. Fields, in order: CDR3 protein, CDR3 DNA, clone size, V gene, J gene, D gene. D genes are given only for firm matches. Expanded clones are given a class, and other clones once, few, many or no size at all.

CASSLGGTSGRAYEQYF	TGTGCCAGCAGCTTGGGGGGCACTAGCGGGAGGGCCTACGAGCAGTACTTC	NA	TRBV11-2	TRBJ2-7	TRBD2
CASSSGQNTEAFF	TGTGCCAGCAGTTCGGGACAGAACACTGAAGCTTTCTTT	few	TRBV27	TRBJ1-1	NA
CASSEVLAGKTQYF	TGTGCCAGCAGTGAGGTATTAGCGGGAAAGACCCAGTACTTC	NA	TRBV2	TRBJ2-5	TRBD2
CSARDRDLGYEQYF	TGCAGTGCTAGAGATCGGGACCTCGGCTACGAGCAGTACTTC	NA	TRBV20-1	TRBJ2-7	NA
CASSPTADEQYF	TGTGCCAGCAGCCCGACGGCAGACGAGCAGTACTTC	NA	TRBV11-2	TRBJ2-7	NA
CASSIGRGGIFYNEQFF	TGTGCCAGTAGTATAGGGAGAGGGGGCATTTTCTACAATGAGCAGTTCTTC	NA	TRBV19	TRBJ2-1	TRBD1
CASRMGLAGIDEQFF	TGTGCCAGCAGAATGGGTCTAGCGGGAATAGATGAGCAGTTCTTC	medium-sized	TRBV11-2	TRBJ2-1	TRBD2
CASSFDYYTEAFF	TGTGCCAGCAGCTTCGATTATTACACTGAAGCTTTCTTT	NA	TRBV5-5	TRBJ1-1	NA
CASSLEVGQPQHF	TGCGCCAGCAGCTTGGAGGTCGGTCAGCCCCAGCATTTT	medium-sized	TRBV5-1	TRBJ1-5	NA
CASSPGQSHNEKLFF	TGTGCCAGCAGTCCCGGACAGTCCCATAATGAAAAACTGTTTTTT	NA	TRBV6-1	TRBJ1-4	NA
CASSFLGQNTEAFF	TGTGCCAGCAGTTTCTTGGGACAGAACACTGAAGCTTTCTTT	large	TRBV12-3/TRBV12-4	TRBJ1-1	NA
CAWSVGGELFF	TGTGCCTGGAGTGTGGGAGGGGAGCTGTTTTTT	medium-sized	TRBV30	TRBJ2-2	NA
CASSESNYGYTF	TGTGCCAGCAGTGAGAGTAACTATGGCTACACCTTC	few	TRBV6-1	TRBJ1-2	NA
CASSLPGRLGNTIYF	TGTGCCAGCAGTCTGCCCGGCCGACTTGGAAACACCATATATTTT	NA	TRBV28	TRBJ1-3	NA
CASSSQGADTEAFF	TGTGCCAGCAGCTCACAGGGGGCTGACACTGAAGCTTTCTTT	few	TRBV6-1	TRBJ1-1	TRBD1
CASTTGGTLYDEQFF	TGCGCCAGCACCACAGGGGGGACGCTGTATGATGAGCAGTTCTTC	NA	TRBV5-1	TRBJ2-1	TRBD1
CAIGESKGWTEACF	TGTGCCATCGGTGAGTCGAAGGGTTGGACGGAAGCTTGCTTT	NA	TRBV10-3	TRBJ1-1	NA
CSARGLAGTSYEQYF	TGCAGTGCTAGGGGACTAGCGGGGACCTCCTACGAGCAGTACTTC	medium-sized	TRBV20-1	TRBJ2-7	TRBD2
CASKNLSHSGNTIYF	TGCGCCAGCAAAAATCTGAGCCACTCTGGAAACACCATATATTTT	NA	TRBV10-1	TRBJ1-3	NA
CASSLEAGSGNTIYF	TGTGCCAGCAGCTTAGAAGCGGGGTCTGGAAACACCATATATTTT	NA	TRBV13	TRBJ1-3	NA
CASSVIRSTDTQYF	TGTGCCAGCTCCGTGATTAGGAGCACAGATACGCAGTATTTT	many	TRBV18	TRBJ2-3	NA
CASSLVGQPNYGYTF	TGCGCCAGCAGCTTGGTCGGACAGCCTAACTATGGCTACACCTTC	many	TRBV5-1	TRBJ1-2	NA
CAGGGKNIQYF	TGCGCGGGGGGGGGCAAAAACATTCAGTACTTC	many	TRBV20-1	TRBJ2-4	TRBD2
CASSLGGNGINGELFF	TGTGCCAGCAGCTTAGGAGGGAACGGAATAAACGGGGAGCTGTTTTTT	once	TRBV11-2	TRBJ2-2	NA
CASAGTGANTEAFF	TGTGCCAGCGCTGGGACAGGGGCGAACACTGAAGCTTTCTTT	NA	TRBV4-2	TRBJ1-1	TRBD1
CSVLQGAGTEAFF	TGCAGCGTTCTACAGGGGGCTGGGACTGAAGCTTTCTTT	medium-sized	TRBV29-1	TRBJ1-1	TRBD1
CASSGSQGGTEAFF	TGTGCCAGCAGCGGCTCACAGGGTGGCACTGAAGCTTTCTTT	medium-sized	TRBV11-1	TRBJ1-1	NA
CASSDRLAGDREQFF	TGTGCCAGCAGTGACCGACTAGCGGGAGATCGGGAGCAGTTCTTC	medium-sized	TRBV6-1	TRBJ2-1	TRBD2
CSAWTDEAFF	TGCAGCGCATGGACAGATGAAGCTTTCTTT	medium-sized	TRBV29-1	TRBJ1-1	NA
CASSIPSGELFF	TGTGCCAGTAGTATACCCTCCGGGGAGCTGTTTTTT	few	TRBV19	TRBJ2-2	NA
CSALTDSGANVLTF	TGCAGTGCTTTGACGGACTCTGGGGCCAACGTCCTGACTTTC	once	TRBV20-1	TRBJ2-6	NA
CSVAPNNNEQFF	TGCAGCGTTGCTCCCAACAACAATGAGCAGTTCTTC	medium-sized	TRBV29-1	TRBJ2-1	NA
CASSPGPGQGPPPLHF	TGTGCCAGCAGCCCTGGACCGGGACAGGGTCCTCCACCCCTCCACTTT	many	TRBV3-1	TRBJ1-6	TRBD1
CASSLGTGVTDTQYF	TGTGCCAGCAGCTTGGGGACAGGTGTCACGGATACGCAGTATTTT	NA	TRBV5-4	TRBJ2-3	TRBD1
CASSYGKGWQPQHF	TGTGCCAGCAGTTACGGGAAGGGGTGGCAGCCCCAGCATTTT	few	TRBV6-2/TRBV6-3	TRBJ1-5	NA
CASSGLTGGKSEQYF	TGTGCCAGCAGCGGACTGACAGGGGGCAAATCGGAGCAGTACTTC	NA	TRBV5-8	TRBJ2-7	TRBD1
CASSLGLAGGNEQFF	TGCGCCAGCAGCTTAGGACTAGCGGGAGGCAATGAGCAGTTCTTC	NA	TRBV5-1	TRBJ2-1	TRBD2
CSAVGTSGRISYNEQFF	TGCAGTGCCGTCGGGACTAGCGGGAGGATCTCCTACAATGAGCAGTTCTTC	few	TRBV20-1	TRBJ2-1	TRBD2
CASSVSGTGYDEQYF	TGTGCCAGCAGCGTCTCGGGGACAGGGTACGACGAGCAGTACTTC	NA	TRBV9	TRBJ2-7	TRBD1
CASSFSGVYEQYF	TGTGCCAGCAGCTTTTCGGGGGTCTACGAGCAGTACTTC	many	TRBV5-4	TRBJ2-7	NA
CASSQLAATYEQYF	TGTGCCAGCAGCCAATTAGCGGCAACCTACGAGCAGTACTTC	few	TRBV7-2	TRBJ2-7	NA
CSAISGTGVSLLNTEAFF	TGCAGTGCTATATCCGGGACAGGGGTATCATTACTGAACACTGAAGCTTTCTTT	medium-sized	TRBV20-1	TRBJ1-1	TRBD1
CSASCRGEGQSSYEQYF	TGCAGTGCTAGTTGTAGGGGCGAGGGACAAAGCTCCTACGAGCAGTACTTC	NA	TRBV20-1	TRBJ2-7	NA
CASTKIRPMNTEAFF	TGTGCCAGCACCAAGATCCGCCCGATGAACACTGAAGCTTTCTTT	NA	TRBV5-6	TRBJ1-1	NA
CASSRDNRGTEAFF	TGTGCCAGCAGTCGGGATAACAGGGGGACTGAAGCTTTCTTT	NA	TRBV6-2/TRBV6-3	TRBJ1-1	TRBD1
CATSDLQSSGANVLTF	TGTGCCACCAGTGATTTGCAGAGCTCTGGGGCCAACGTCCTGACTTTC	few	TRBV24-1	TRBJ2-6	NA